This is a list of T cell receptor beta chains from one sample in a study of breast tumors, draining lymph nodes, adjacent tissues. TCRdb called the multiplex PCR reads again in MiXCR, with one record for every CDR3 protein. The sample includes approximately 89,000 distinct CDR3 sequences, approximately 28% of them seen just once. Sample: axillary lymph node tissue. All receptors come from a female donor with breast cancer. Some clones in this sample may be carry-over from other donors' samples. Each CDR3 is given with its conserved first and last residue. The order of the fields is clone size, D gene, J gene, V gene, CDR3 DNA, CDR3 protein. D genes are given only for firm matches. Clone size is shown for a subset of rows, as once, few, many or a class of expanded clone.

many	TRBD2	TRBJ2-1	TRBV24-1	TGTGCCACCAGTGATTGGACTAGCGGGACCAATGAGCAGTTCTTC	CATSDWTSGTNEQFF
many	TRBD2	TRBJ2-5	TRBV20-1	TGCAGTGCTAGAGCGGGTAGCGGGAGGTTTGAGACCCAGTACTTC	CSARAGSGRFETQYF
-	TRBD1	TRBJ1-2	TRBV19	TGTGCCGTACCCGGACAGGGCGACTATGGCTACACCTTC	CAVPGQGDYGYTF
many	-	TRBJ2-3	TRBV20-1	TGCAGTGCTAGTAGGGATAAGTCAGATACGCAGTATTTT	CSASRDKSDTQYF
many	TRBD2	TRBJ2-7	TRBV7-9	TGTGCCAGCAGCAGAGGACTAGCTGATTGGAACTACGAGCAGTACTTC	CASSRGLADWNYEQYF
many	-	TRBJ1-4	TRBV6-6	TGTGCCAGCAGTTACCTGTTGGGGGCCCCAACTAATGAAAAACTGTTTTTT	CASSYLLGAPTNEKLFF
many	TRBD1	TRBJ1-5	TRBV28	TGTGCCAGCAGTTCGTGGGACAGGAGGAAGCGTCAGCCCCAGCATTTT	CASSSWDRRKRQPQHF
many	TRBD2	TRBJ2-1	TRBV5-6	TGTGCCAGCAGCCGCTTGACTAGCACTAGCTCCTACAATGAGCAGTTCTTC	CASSRLTSTSSYNEQFF
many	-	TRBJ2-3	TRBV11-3	TGTGCCAGCAGCTCCTCGGGAGTGGGCACAGATACGCAGTATTTT	CASSSSGVGTDTQYF
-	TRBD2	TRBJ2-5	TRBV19	TGTGTCAGTAGTGCGACTAGCGCGATTCAAGAGACCCAGTACTTC	CVSSATSAIQETQYF
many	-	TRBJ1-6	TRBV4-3	TGCGCCAGCAGCCAAGCGTTAGGTCGCTCCTATAATTCACCCCTCCACTTT	CASSQALGRSYNSPLHF
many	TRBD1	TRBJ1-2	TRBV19	TGTGCCAGTAGTATCCCGGGGGACAGGGCCTATGGCTACACCTTC	CASSIPGDRAYGYTF
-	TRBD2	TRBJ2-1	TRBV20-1	TGCAGTGCTACGACTAGCGGGAGGGTATACAATGAGCAGTTCTTC	CSATTSGRVYNEQFF
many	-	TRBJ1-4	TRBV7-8	TGTGCCAGCAGCCTAATGGTCGCGGATGAAAAACTGTTTTTT	CASSLMVADEKLFF
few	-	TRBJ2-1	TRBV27	TGTGCCGGCAGTTTATCTTGGGTCAATGAGCAGTTCTTC	CAGSLSWVNEQFF
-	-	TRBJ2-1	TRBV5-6	TGTGCCAGCAGCTCTACCCACAAAGGGCAGTCCTTC	CASSSTHKGQSF
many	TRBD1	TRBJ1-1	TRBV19	TGTGCCAGTAAAAGGACAGGGGAGGACACTGAAGCTTTCTTT	CASKRTGEDTEAFF
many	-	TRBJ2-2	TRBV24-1	TGTGCCACCAGTGATTTGCAAGACCGGAGGGGGGAGCTGTTTTTT	CATSDLQDRRGELFF
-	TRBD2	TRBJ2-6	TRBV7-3	TGTGCCAGCAGCCCCGCGGGACTAGCGGGAGCTGGGGCCAACGTCCTGACTTTC	CASSPAGLAGAGANVLTF
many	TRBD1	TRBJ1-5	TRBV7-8	TGTGCCAGCAGCTTATTCAGGACAGGGGATCAGCCCCAGCATTTT	CASSLFRTGDQPQHF
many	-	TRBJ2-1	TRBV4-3	TGCGCCAGCAGCCACGCCCCGGGTGAGCAGTTCTTC	CASSHAPGEQFF
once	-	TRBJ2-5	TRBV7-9	TGTGCCAGCAGCTCATCCCGAGGACACGGACAAGAGACCCAGCACTTC	CASSSSRGHGQETQHF
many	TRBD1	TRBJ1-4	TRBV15	TGTGCCACCAGCGGGGGACAGACTAATGAAAAACTGTTTTTT	CATSGGQTNEKLFF
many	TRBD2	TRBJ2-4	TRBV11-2	TGTGCCAGCAGCTTAGCGGGAGGGCTAGCCAAAAACATTCAGTACTTC	CASSLAGGLAKNIQYF
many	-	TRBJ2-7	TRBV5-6	TGTGCCAGCAGCCGACACGCGGGCGAGCAGTACTTC	CASSRHAGEQYF
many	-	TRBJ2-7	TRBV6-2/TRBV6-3	TGTGCCACCTCCGACAGAGCCCCCCTGCAGTACTTC	CATSDRAPLQYF
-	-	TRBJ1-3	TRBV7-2	TGTGCCAGCAGCTACAACACAGGGACCGGAAACACCATACATTTT	CASSYNTGTGNTIHF
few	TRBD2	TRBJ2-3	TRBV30	TGTGCCTGGAGTGTATACCGCGGGAGGGCCCCTATCGTGTCAGATACGCAGTATTTT	CAWSVYRGRAPIVSDTQYF
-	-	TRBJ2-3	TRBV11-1	TGTGCCAGCAGCTTAGTGAACTCGGCGGGTACAGATACGCAGTATTTT	CASSLVNSAGTDTQYF
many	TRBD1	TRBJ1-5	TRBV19	TGTGCCAGTAGTATCTGGACCGGGACAGGAAATCAGCCCCAGCATTTT	CASSIWTGTGNQPQHF
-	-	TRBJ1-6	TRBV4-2	TGTGCCAGCAGCCGGGACACGGATTCACCCCTCCACTTT	CASSRDTDSPLHF
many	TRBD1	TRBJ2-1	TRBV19	TGTGCCAGTATGACAGGGGCCTACAATGAGCAGTTCTTC	CASMTGAYNEQFF
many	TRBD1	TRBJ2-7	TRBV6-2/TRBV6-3	TGTGCCAGCAGTTACGGGGACAGGGAATTCTTC	CASSYGDREFF
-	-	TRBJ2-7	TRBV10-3	TGTGCCATCAGTGCGGTGGGAGGCGGCGGCTACGAGCAGTACTTC	CAISAVGGGGYEQYF
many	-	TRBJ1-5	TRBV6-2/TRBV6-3	TGTGCCAGCACCCCCACAGGGAGGTTGGGTCAGCCCCAGCATTTT	CASTPTGRLGQPQHF
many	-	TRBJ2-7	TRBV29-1	TGCAGCGTTGAAACGTCGTCAGGGAGCTCCTACGAGCAGTACTTC	CSVETSSGSSYEQYF
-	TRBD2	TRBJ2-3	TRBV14	TGTGCCAGCAGCCACTTAGCGGGAGGTGTGGCAGATACGCAGTATTTT	CASSHLAGGVADTQYF